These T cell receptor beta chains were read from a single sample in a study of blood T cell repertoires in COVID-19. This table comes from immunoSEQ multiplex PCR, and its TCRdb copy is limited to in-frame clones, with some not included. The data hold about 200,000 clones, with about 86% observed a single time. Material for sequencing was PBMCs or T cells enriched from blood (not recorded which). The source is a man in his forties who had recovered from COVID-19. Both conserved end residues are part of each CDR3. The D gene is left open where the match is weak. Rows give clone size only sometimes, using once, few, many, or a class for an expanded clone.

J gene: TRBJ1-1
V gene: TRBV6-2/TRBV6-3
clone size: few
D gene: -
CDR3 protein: CASSYFRGEEAFF
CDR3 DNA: TGTGCCAGCAGTTATTTTCGGGGGGAAGAAGCTTTCTTT

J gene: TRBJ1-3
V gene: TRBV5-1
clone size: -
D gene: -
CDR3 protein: CASSFGGDRGNTIYF
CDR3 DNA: TGCGCCAGCAGCTTCGGAGGTGATCGCGGAAACACCATATATTTT

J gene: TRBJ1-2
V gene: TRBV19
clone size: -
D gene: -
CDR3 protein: CASSIGPGDYGYTF
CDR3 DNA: TGTGCCAGTAGTATAGGGCCAGGCGACTATGGCTACACCTTC

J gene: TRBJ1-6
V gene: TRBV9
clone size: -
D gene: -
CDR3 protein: CASSVTTNTGSPLHF
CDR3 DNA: TGTGCCAGCAGCGTCACCACCAATACAGGGTCACCCCTCCACTTT

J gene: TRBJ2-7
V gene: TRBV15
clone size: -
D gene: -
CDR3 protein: CATSRDPVYEQYF
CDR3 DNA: TGTGCCACCAGCAGAGATCCGGTTTACGAGCAGTACTTC

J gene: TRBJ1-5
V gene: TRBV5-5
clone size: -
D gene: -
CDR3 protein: CASSLAGGQGGQPQHF
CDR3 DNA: TGTGCCAGCAGCTTGGCGGGGGGGCAAGGCGGTCAGCCCCAGCATTTT

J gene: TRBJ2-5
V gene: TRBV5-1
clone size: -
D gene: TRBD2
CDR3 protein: CASSLGGGGQETQYF
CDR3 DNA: TGCGCCAGCAGCTTGGGTGGCGGGGGCCAAGAGACCCAGTACTTC

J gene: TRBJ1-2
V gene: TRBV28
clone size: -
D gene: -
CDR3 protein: CASSSVRGYTF
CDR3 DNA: TGTGCCAGCAGTTCCGTCAGGGGCTACACCTTC

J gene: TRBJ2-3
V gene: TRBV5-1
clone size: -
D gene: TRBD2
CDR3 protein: CASSLALAGTTDTQYF
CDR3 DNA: TGCGCCAGCAGCTTGGCACTAGCGGGGACCACAGATACGCAGTATTTT

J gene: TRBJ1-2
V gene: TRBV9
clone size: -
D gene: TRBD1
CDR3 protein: CASSASGQANYGYTF
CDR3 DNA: TGTGCCAGCAGCGCCAGCGGACAGGCTAACTATGGCTACACCTTC

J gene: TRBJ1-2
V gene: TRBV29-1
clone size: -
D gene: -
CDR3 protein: CSVDSLASYGYTF
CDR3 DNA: TGCAGCGTTGACTCGCTCGCGTCCTATGGCTACACCTTC

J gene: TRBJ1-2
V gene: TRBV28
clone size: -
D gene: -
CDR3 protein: CASSLLQIYGYTF
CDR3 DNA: TGTGCCAGCAGTTTATTGCAGATCTATGGCTACACCTTC

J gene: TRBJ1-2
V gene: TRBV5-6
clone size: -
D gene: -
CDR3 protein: CASSFPPGGWYGYTF
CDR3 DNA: TGTGCCAGCAGCTTCCCCCCGGGAGGGTGGTATGGCTACACCTTC

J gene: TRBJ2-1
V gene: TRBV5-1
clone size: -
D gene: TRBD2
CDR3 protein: CASRRSGVNEQFF
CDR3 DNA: TGCGCCAGCAGGCGGAGCGGGGTTAATGAGCAGTTCTTC

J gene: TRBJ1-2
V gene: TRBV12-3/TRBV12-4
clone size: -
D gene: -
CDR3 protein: CASSLPGDYGYTF
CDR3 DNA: TGTGCCAGCAGTTTACCCGGTGACTATGGCTACACCTTC

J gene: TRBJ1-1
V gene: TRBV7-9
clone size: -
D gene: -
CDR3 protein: CASSTGMRGAFF
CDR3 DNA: TGTGCCAGCAGCACAGGCATGCGGGGAGCTTTCTTT

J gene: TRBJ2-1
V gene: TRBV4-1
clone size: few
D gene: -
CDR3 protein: CASSQLTSDEQFF
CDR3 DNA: TGCGCCAGCAGCCAATTGACTAGTGATGAGCAGTTCTTC

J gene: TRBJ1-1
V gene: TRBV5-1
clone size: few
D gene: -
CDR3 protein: CASSLYKNTEAFF
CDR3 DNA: TGCGCCAGCAGCTTGTATAAGAACACTGAAGCTTTCTTT

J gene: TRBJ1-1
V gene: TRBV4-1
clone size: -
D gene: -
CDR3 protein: CASSLSPGLMNTEAFF
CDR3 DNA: TGCGCCAGCAGCCTCTCCCCGGGACTGATGAACACTGAAGCTTTCTTT

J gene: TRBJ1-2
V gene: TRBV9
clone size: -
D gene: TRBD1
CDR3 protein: CASSVLTGPNYGYTF
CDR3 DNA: TGTGCCAGCAGCGTCTTGACAGGGCCCAACTATGGCTACACCTTC

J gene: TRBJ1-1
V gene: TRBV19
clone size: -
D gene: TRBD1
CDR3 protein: CASADRVGEAFF
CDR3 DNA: TGTGCCAGTGCTGACAGGGTCGGTGAAGCTTTCTTT

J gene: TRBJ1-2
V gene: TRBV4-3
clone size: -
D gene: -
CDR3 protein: CASSPDINYGYTF
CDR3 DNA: TGCGCCAGCAGCCCCGACATTAACTATGGCTACACCTTC

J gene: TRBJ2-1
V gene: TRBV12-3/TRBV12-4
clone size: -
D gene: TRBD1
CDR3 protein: CASSVRDSNEQFF
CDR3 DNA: TGTGCCAGCAGTGTCCGGGACAGCAATGAGCAGTTCTTC

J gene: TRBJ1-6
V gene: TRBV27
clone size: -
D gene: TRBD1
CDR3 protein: CASRWDRGTSPLHF
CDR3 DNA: TGTGCCAGCAGATGGGACAGGGGTACCTCACCCCTCCACTTT

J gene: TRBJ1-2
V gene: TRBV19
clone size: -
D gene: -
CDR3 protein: CASIKDRASYGYTF
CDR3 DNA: TGTGCCAGTATCAAGGACAGAGCCAGCTATGGCTACACCTTC

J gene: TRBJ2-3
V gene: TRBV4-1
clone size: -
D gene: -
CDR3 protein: CASNQDRLTNTDTQYF
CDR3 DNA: TGCGCCAGCAACCAAGATCGGTTAACCAACACAGATACGCAGTATTTT

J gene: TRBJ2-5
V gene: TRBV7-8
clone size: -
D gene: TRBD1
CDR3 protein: CASSFGPGQRKETQYF
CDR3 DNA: TGTGCCAGCAGCTTCGGCCCGGGACAGAGGAAAGAGACCCAGTACTTC

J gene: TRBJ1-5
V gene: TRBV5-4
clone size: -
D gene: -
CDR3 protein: CASSMAGSQYNQPQHF
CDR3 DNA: TGTGCCAGCAGCATGGCCGGGTCTCAGTATAATCAGCCCCAGCATTTT

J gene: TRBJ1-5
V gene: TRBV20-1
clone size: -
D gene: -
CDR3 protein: CSASRGGGQPQHF
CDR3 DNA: TGCAGTGCTAGTCGGGGAGGTGGCCAGCCCCAGCATTTT

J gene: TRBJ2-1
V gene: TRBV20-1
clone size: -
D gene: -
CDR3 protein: CSASGGDNEQFF
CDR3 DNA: TGCAGTGCTAGTGGGGGCGACAATGAGCAGTTCTTC

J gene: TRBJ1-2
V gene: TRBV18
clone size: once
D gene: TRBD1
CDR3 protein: CASSPGQEGYGYTF
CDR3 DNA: TGTGCCAGCTCACCGGGACAGGAGGGCTATGGCTACACCTTC

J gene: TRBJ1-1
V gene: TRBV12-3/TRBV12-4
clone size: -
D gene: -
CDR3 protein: CASRRVGGYEAFF
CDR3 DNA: TGTGCCAGCAGACGGGTAGGGGGATATGAAGCTTTCTTT

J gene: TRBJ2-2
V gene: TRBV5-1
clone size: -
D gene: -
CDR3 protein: CASSLRAQGRAEGSTGELFF
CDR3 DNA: TGCGCCAGCAGCTTAAGGGCCCAGGGGCGGGCCGAGGGTTCCACCGGGGAGCTGTTTTTT

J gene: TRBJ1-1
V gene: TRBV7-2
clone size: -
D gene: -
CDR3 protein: CASSLQGGSEAFF
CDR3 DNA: TGTGCCAGCAGCTTACAGGGCGGCTCTGAAGCTTTCTTT

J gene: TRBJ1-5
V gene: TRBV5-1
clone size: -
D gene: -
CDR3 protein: CASSLGSGMNQPQHF
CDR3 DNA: TGCGCCAGCAGCCTTGGCTCAGGGATGAATCAGCCCCAGCATTTT

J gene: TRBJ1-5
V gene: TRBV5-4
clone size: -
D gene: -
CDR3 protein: CASSLQGSNQPQHF
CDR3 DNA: TGTGCCAGCAGCTTGCAGGGAAGCAATCAGCCCCAGCATTTT

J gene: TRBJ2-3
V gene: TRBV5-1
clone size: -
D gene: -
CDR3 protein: CASSLVADTDTQYF
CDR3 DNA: TGCGCCAGCAGCTTGGTAGCGGACACAGATACGCAGTATTTT

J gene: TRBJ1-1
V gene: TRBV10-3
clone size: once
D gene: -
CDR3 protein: CAISDGSEAFF
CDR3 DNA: TGTGCCATCAGTGATGGGAGTGAAGCTTTCTTT

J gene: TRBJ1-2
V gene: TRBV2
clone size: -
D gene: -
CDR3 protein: CASSVDSGSYGYTF
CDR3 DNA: TGTGCCAGCAGCGTAGACAGTGGAAGCTATGGCTACACCTTC

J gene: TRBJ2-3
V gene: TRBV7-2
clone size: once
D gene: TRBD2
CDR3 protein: CASSWTSGGVADTQYF
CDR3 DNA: TGTGCCAGCAGCTGGACTAGCGGGGGGGTAGCAGATACGCAGTATTTT

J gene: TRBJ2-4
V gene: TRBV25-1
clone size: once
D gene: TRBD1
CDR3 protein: CASSDSGQANIQYF
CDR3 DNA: TGTGCCAGCAGTGACTCAGGACAGGCCAACATTCAGTACTTC

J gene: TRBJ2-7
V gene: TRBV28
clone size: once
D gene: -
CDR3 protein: CASRTVGSSYEQYF
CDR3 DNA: TGTGCCAGCAGGACGGTGGGGAGCTCCTACGAGCAGTACTTC